This T cell receptor beta chain was recorded in a study of graft-versus-host responses after intestinal transplantation (dated by TCRdb to about 2021). Notes on the research overall: Multivisceral, liver-intestinal, or isolated intestinal transplants were received by the recipients. Samples from a few later patients were sequenced in-house on an Illumina MiSeq with MiXCR processing rather than by the commercial service. All recipients received anti-thymocyte globulin induction followed by maintenance tacrolimus and steroids for around 3 years. Alloreactive clones were identified by sequencing pre-transplant mixed lymphocyte reaction products and comparing them with unstimulated pre-transplant donor and recipient T cells. Graft-versus-host and host-versus-graft alloreactive T cell clones were tracked in the graft, circulation and bone marrow after intestinal transplantation using bulk TCR-beta CDR3 sequencing. A cohort of about two dozen intestinal transplant recipients, including one retransplant, was enrolled, and a few patients lacking pretransplant specimens were excluded. Donor T cell macrochimerism was defined as a peak of at least 4% donor T cells among recipient peripheral blood mononuclear cells.

As concerns this clone: Its antigen target is currently unknown. It has no much larger one-base neighbor in the sample; base qualities were not kept.

Trimming removed 3 bases from V and 1 base from J, leaving 12 bases between the germline ends. In the germline V gene (reference sequence), CDR1 corresponds to SEHNR and CDR2 to FQNEAQ. From its cysteine to its phenylalanine, the CDR3 spans 15 amino acids. Just the 45-base CDR3 DNA is kept, in frame starting at base 1. What the authors observed across the whole study: Early after transplant, declines in HvG clones were associated with peak levels of circulating GvH clones. The relatively low number and heterogeneity of intestinal transplant patients limited the conclusions. High GvH to HvG T cell clonal ratios were observed in the allografts of patients with donor T cell macrochimerism. GvH clones were detected in recipient bone marrow, and some of these GvH clones were observed earlier in ileal mucosa or blood, consistent with an intestinal mucosal origin.

Blood samples were collected up to 4 times in the first month after transplant and then at least monthly when available. Preparation of the library involved the immunoSEQ multiplex PCR assay. For most patients, high-throughput TCR-beta CDR3 sequencing of genomic DNA was performed by Adaptive Biotechnologies. On the study's bioinformatics: TCR sequencing data were retrieved from Adaptive's ImmunoSEQ software for 15 to 20 patients, whereas a few other patients were processed with MiXCR and VDJtools. CDR3 nucleotide sequences shared between donor and recipient were removed because their origin could not be assigned. Alloreactive clones required at least 2-fold expansion over unstimulated cells and minimum CFSE-low frequency of 0.002% (template counts) or 0.001% (read counts). Mappable clones were those detected in sequenced pre-transplant spleen, lymph node, or MLR CFSE-low populations of the donor or recipient. The cumulative frequency of alloreactive clones was calculated as a percentage of all sequences, weighted by copy number. TCRdb limited this immuneACCESS table to in-frame rearrangements with V and J called. A share of clones is missing; checked studies link under half to unresolved V genes, and the rest is unexplained. D and trimming were read from the DNA, whereas the V and J calls and clone size are those reported in that table. The table for this sample lists some 25,000 clones; around 94% of them were counted only once. The leading ten clones occupy 0.82% of the sample.

The chain is encoded by TRBV7-9 joined to TRBJ1-1; perhaps TRBD1 is the D gene, with 5 bases matching. This sequence originates from a human patient who received an intestinal transplant, so some T cells may come from the graft donor. Sample: PBMCs, taken more than 29 days after intestinal transplant. The CDR3 reads as follows: CASSFPTTANTEAFF. The bases read TGTGCCAGCAGCTTCCCTACGACAGCGAACACTGAAGCTTTCTTT.